This T cell receptor delta chain was profiled in a study of γδ T cells in repeated Plasmodium falciparum infection. Study-wide findings and caveats: Vdelta2-negative gammadelta repertoires, largely Vdelta1+, seemingly showed infection-driven waves of new clonal selection.

Vgamma9/Vdelta2+ and Vdelta2-negative gammadelta T cells were flow-sorted from PBMC for bulk sequencing. After removal of 1 base from V and 1 base from J, the junction contained 7 bases not matched to a gene. The CDR3 extends over 16 amino acids. Germline CDR1 and CDR2: GEAIGNYY and EKD. This clone was counted at least ten times. The antigen remains undetermined. TCRdb reran clone calling via CATT on the multiplex PCR reads. The sample has approximately 93,000 delta-chain clones; 0.75% to 1% are singletons. This chain links TRDV2 with TRDJ1; 8 nucleotides align to TRDD3. The sequence came from a pool of human donors (malaria-infected and uninfected, not separated). The sequencing sample was made of gamma-delta T cells from blood. The CDR3 nucleotides are TGTGCCTGTGACACGGTAGGGGATACACCCACCGATAAACTCATCTTT. This translates into CACDTVGDTPTDKLIF.